Listed here is a single TCR beta chain. No antigen is known for it. Each CDR3 protein gets one entry after TCRdb re-called the 5' RACE reads with MiXCR. The sample holds a few hundred thousand distinct CDR3 sequences, less than 20% seen once. CDR1 and CDR2 (germline): MDHEN, SYDVKM. The CDR3 spans 15 residues. The V gene lost 8 bases and the J gene lost 3 bases, with 16 bases spanning the gap. The sample originates from a study of identical twins. Regarding the study as a whole: The study found excess low generation probability among twin-shared out-of-frame alpha sequences. Fewer insertions characterized abundant cord blood beta clonotypes, whereas memory repertoires showed none. Conclusions were based on cross-sectional statistical analysis, without following the same donors.

The TCR sequence derives from a man aged 50-59 years in good health. The chain combines TRBV28 with TRBJ2-2; D perhaps matches TRBD2 (6 bases). The sample was naive T cells sorted from blood. The DNA of the CDR3 is TGTGCCAGCGTTAGCGGCGGGGAGTACACCGGGGAGCTGTTTTTT. Translated, it gives CASVSGGEYTGELFF. The variable domain in full, with the rest retrieved from reference TRBV28 and TRBJ2-2, is DVKVTQSSRYLVKRTGEKVFLECVQDMDHENMFWYRQDPGLGLRLIYFSYDVKMKEKGDIPEGYSVSREKKERFSLILESASTNQTSMYLCASVSGGEYTGELFFGEGSRLTVL.